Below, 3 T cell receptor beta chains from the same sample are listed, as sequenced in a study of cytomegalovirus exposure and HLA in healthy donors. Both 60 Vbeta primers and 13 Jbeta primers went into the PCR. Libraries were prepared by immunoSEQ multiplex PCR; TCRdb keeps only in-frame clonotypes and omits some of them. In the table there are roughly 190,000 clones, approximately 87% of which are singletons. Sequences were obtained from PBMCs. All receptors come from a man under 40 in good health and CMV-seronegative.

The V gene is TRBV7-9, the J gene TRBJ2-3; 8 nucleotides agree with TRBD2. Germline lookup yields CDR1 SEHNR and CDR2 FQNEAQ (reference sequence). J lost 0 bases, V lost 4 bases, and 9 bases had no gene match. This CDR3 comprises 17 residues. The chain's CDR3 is CASSSPRTSTSTDTQYF. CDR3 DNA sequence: TGTGCCAGCAGCTCTCCTAGGACTAGCACTAGCACAGATACGCAGTATTTT.

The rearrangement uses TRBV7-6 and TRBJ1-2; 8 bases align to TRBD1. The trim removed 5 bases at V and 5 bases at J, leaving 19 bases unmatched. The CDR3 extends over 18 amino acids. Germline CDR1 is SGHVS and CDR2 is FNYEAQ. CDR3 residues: CASSQTTGTGLLLYGYTF. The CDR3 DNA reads TGTGCCAGCAGCCAGACCACCGGGACAGGTCTTCTGTTATATGGCTACACCTTC. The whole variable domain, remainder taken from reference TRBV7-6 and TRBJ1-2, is GAGVSQSPRYKVTKRGQDVALRCDPISGHVSLYWYRQALGQGPEFLTYFNYEAQQDKSGLPNDRFSAERPEGSISTLTIQRTEQRDSAMYRCASSQTTGTGLLLYGYTFGSGTRLTVV.

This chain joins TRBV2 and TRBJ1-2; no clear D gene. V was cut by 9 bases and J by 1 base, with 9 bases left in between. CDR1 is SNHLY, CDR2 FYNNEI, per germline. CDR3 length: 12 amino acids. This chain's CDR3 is CARQNFNYGYTF. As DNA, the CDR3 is TGTGCCAGACAGAATTTTAACTATGGCTACACCTTC.